This section outlines one TCR beta chain sequence together with its context. The target antigen is unknown. This record belongs to a study of T-cell memory formation after mild COVID-19. Study details: Largely donor-specific sequence clusters came from a couple of donors.

This CDR3 contains 16 residues. J gave up 0 bases and V 2 bases, and 5 bases lay outside the gene matches. CDR1 and CDR2 (germline): MGHRA, YSYEKL. Via MiXCR, TCRdb re-called the 5' RACE reads, giving one row per CDR3 protein. Of some 200,000 distinct CDR3 sequences in the sample, around a fifth were seen once. Study observations and caveats: Detection of some responders pre-infection suggested pre-existing cross-reactive memory T cells participated. The SARS-CoV-2 specificity of second-wave clones reaching peak at day 37 remained unverified.

The clonotype originates from an adult woman who had mild COVID-19 (a few samples of this study predate the infection). Cell type and time point are not known. The material sequenced was PBMCs or a T cell subset sorted from them (not recorded which). V gene TRBV4-1 combines with J gene TRBJ2-3, with 7 bases identical to TRBD2. The CDR3 is CASSQIGTTSTDTQYF. As DNA, the CDR3 is TGCGCCAGCAGCCAAATAGGGACTACTAGCACAGATACGCAGTATTTT.